This record covers a single T cell receptor (beta chain). What it binds is not known. The junction shows a germline mismatch at one end, possibly a read error. Unsorted bulk tissue, about 19-30 mg of it, served as the source for co-extraction of RNA and DNA. None of the patients had received treatment, and all had chronic HBV infection. The CDR3 loop spans 17 amino acids. Germline values: CDR1 MNHEY, CDR2 SVGAGI. These data come from a study of tumor-infiltrating lymphocytes in primary liver carcinoma. The wider study: Lesions, classed as T1-T3 N0M0, spanned about 4.2 to 11 cm across.

Study findings and constraints: Present in all five tumor regions were only about 7-25% of the top clones. Paired tumor-adjacent and tumor-blood samples overlapped less than tumor region pairs did.

Starting from about 0.5 ug of total RNA, TCR beta cDNA was produced with a primer in the constant region. Nested multiplex PCR, run for three rounds with slightly modified ARM-PCR, yielded TCR beta libraries. The two initial PCR rounds, nine to eleven cycles each, used TRBV1-TRBV30 forward and C-beta reverse primers. TCRdb itself ran the multiplex PCR reads through MiXCR, one entry per CDR3 protein. The repertoire has approximately 110,000 distinct CDR3 sequences, roughly four fifths of them found once; the top ten carry about 20%. Source material: liver tumor tissue from sampling region 3. The subset: tumor region T3, left-lateral pole. The chain uses TRBV6-5 and TRBJ2-3, with D perhaps given as TRBD1 or TRBD2 (5 bases each). This TCR came from a man between 40 and 49 years old with primary liver carcinoma and hepatitis B virus infection. The CDR3 coding sequence is TGTGACAGCAGTTCACCCCCCCTAAGCGAGGGGACAGATACGCAGTATTTT. This translates into CDSSSPPLSEGTDTQYF.